This T cell receptor beta chain was recorded in a study of memory CD4+ T cells and cytomegalovirus serostatus. The overall study: Healthy Belgian adult donors included under ten CMV-positive and approximately 25 CMV-negative people.

Single viable CD3+CD4+CD8-CD45RO+ cells were sorted as the memory CD4+ T cells. Donors' CMV status reflects serum IgG against pp150, pp28, p38, p52. Total CD4+ T cells were enriched by CD4 positive selection. As for this clone: Its antigen is still unknown.

Notes on the study in general: Of about 150 reported CMV TCRbeta sequences, around 63 were found in memory CD4+ repertoires.

The CDR3 loop spans 18 amino acids. The table came from immunoSEQ multiplex PCR; TCRdb's copy has only in-frame clones and leaves some out. Of 40,000 to 60,000 clones listed, roughly 73% are singletons. The rearrangement joins TRBV7-5 to TRBJ2-1; the tabulated D call, TRBD2, remains unverified against the DNA. TRBV7-5 is a pseudogene segment. The clonotype comes from an adult in good health and CMV-seronegative. The sample taken for sequencing was memory CD4+ T cells from blood. CDR3 nucleotide sequence: TGTGTCAGAAGCTTTCCCTACCTAGCGGGGGGCCCCTACAATGAGCAGTTCTTC. This translates into CVRSFPYLAGGPYNEQFF.